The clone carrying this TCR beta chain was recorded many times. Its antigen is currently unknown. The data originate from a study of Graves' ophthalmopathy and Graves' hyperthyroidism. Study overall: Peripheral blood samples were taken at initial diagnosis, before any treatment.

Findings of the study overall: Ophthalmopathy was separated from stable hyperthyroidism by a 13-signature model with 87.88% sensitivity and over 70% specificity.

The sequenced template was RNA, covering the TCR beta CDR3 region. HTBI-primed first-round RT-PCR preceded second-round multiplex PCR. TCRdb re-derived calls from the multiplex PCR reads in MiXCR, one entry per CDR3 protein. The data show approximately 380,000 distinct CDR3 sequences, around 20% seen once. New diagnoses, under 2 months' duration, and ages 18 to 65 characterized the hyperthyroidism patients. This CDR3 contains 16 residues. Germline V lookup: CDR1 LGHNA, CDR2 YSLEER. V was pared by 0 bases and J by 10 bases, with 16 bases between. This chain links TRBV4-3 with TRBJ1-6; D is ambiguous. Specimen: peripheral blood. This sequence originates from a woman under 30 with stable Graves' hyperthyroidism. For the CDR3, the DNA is TGCGCCAGCAGCCAAGATTATCCGGGTTTCAGCTCACCCCTCCACTTT. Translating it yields CASSQDYPGFSSPLHF.